This entry lists 14 T cell receptor beta chains sequenced from one sample in a study of cytomegalovirus exposure and HLA in healthy donors. Profiled with immunoSEQ multiplex PCR; TCRdb holds only in-frame clones, not every one. This sample has fewer than 100,000 clones, with approximately 95% found just once. Sequencing input: PBMCs. These receptors all stem from a woman aged 18-29 years in good health and CMV-seronegative.

J is TRBJ2-3 and V is TRBV6-5; TRBD1 might be the D (5 bases). CDR1 and CDR2 from the germline V gene are MNHEY and SVGAGI. V lost 3 bases, J lost 1 base, and 11 bases lay in between. CDR3 length: 15 amino acids. CDR3 in DNA: TGTGCCAGCAGTTATACCCCGACAGGCACAGATACGCAGTATTTT. Its translation: CASSYTPTGTDTQYF.

CDR3 DNA: TGTGCCAGCAGCCCTTCTGTCGATGAGCAGTTCTTC. This sequence encodes CASSPSVDEQFF. The chain links TRBV7-6 to TRBJ2-1; no reliable D call. V was pared by 5 bases and J by 8 bases, with 10 bases between. Germline V gene sequence: CDR1 SGHVS, CDR2 FNYEAQ. This CDR3 contains 12 residues.

The chain couples TRBV20-1 to TRBJ2-5; D possibly corresponds to TRBD2 (5 bases). Germline loops: CDR1 DFQATT, CDR2 SNEGSKA (reference sequence). Trimming pared 4 bases from V and 5 bases from J, leaving 8 bases between. This CDR3 spans 11 amino acids. CDR3 in amino acids: CSAKLGETQYF. The DNA of the CDR3 is TGCAGTGCTAAACTAGGGGAGACCCAGTACTTC.

The genes are TRBV5-8 and TRBJ2-3, with a weak D call TRBD1 (6 bases). This CDR3 spans 17 amino acids. CDR1 SGHTS and CDR2 YDEGEE come from the germline V gene. V was pared by 4 bases and J by 3 bases, with 21 bases between. CDR3 residues: CASSLWTAQKKTDTQYF. In nucleotides, the CDR3 is TGTGCCAGCAGCCTTTGGACAGCACAGAAAAAAACAGATACGCAGTATTTT.

The CDR3 sequence is CASSLRYSTDTQYF. Here the CDR3 DNA reads TGTGCCAGCAGCTTGCGCTATAGCACAGATACGCAGTATTTT. The chain joins TRBV5-6 to TRBJ2-3, with unresolved D. CDR3 length: 14 amino acids. Germline-derived CDR1 and CDR2 are SGHDT and YYEEEE. Trimming shortened V by 1 base and J by 0 bases, and 6 bases separated the two germline ends.

This chain uses TRBV6-1 with TRBJ2-2; D gene unclear. This CDR3 is 14 amino acids long. Germline CDR1 and CDR2: MNHNS and SASEGT. V was pared by 3 bases and J by 1 base, with 6 bases between. The CDR3 DNA reads as TGTGCCAGCAGTGATCTTCTGAACACCGGGGAGCTGTTTTTT. This translates into CASSDLLNTGELFF.

The chain links TRBV14 to TRBJ1-1, with D unclear. Germline CDR1 SGHDN, CDR2 FVKESK. The CDR3 has 13 residues. Trimming shortened V by 2 bases and J by 1 base, and 5 bases separated the two germline ends. CDR3 amino acids: CASSQPSNTEAFF. The CDR3 coding sequence is TGTGCCAGCAGCCAACCATCGAACACTGAAGCTTTCTTT.

This chain joins TRBV2 and TRBJ2-1; 13 bases line up with TRBD2. The CDR3 length is 14 residues. Germline-derived CDR1 and CDR2 are SNHLY and FYNNEI. J gave up 4 bases and V 6 bases, and 0 bases lay outside the gene matches. The CDR3 protein is CASRGLAGYNEQFF. The CDR3 DNA sequence: TGTGCCAGCAGGGGACTAGCGGGATACAATGAGCAGTTCTTC.

The chain combines TRBV6-5 with TRBJ2-3; D unresolved. Germline V gene lookup returns CDR1 MNHEY and CDR2 SVGAGI. Trimming cost V 6 bases and J 6 bases, with 10 bases left between them. This CDR3 has 12 amino acids. This CDR3 reads CASSPDGDTQYF. In DNA form, the CDR3 reads TGTGCCAGCAGCCCAGACGGGGATACGCAGTATTTT.

This chain joins TRBV5-4 and TRBJ1-2, with 9 bases matching TRBD1. This CDR3 spans 15 amino acids. From germline, CDR1 is SGHNT and CDR2 YYREEE (reference sequence). V shed 4 bases and J 5 bases; nucleotides not matched to a gene: 9. The CDR3 loop reads CASSPEPTGGYGYTF. The CDR3 DNA follows: TGTGCCAGCAGCCCGGAACCGACAGGGGGTTATGGCTACACCTTC.

CDR3 sequence: CASSPGFDYGYTF. The CDR3 DNA is TGTGCCAGCAGCCCGGGTTTTGACTATGGCTACACCTTC. The chain carries TRBV7-9 and TRBJ1-2; D remains unclear. V was pared by 5 bases and J by 3 bases, with 10 bases between. The CDR3 loop spans 13 amino acids. Germline CDR1 is SEHNR and CDR2 is FQNEAQ (reference sequence).

V and J are TRBV5-1 and TRBJ2-5; 8 bases line up with TRBD1. The length of the CDR3 is 14 residues. V shed 2 bases, J shed 4 bases, and the junction held 4 bases outside the gene matches. The germline V gene has CDR1 SGHRS and CDR2 YFSETQ. The CDR3 spells CASSLRQGPETQYF. The CDR3 DNA reads as TGCGCCAGCAGCTTACGACAGGGGCCAGAGACCCAGTACTTC.

J is TRBJ1-2 and V is TRBV5-6; D ambiguous. CDR3 length equals 17 residues. V dropped 0 bases and J dropped 5 bases, with 20 bases sitting between them. Germline CDR1 and CDR2: SGHDT and YYEEEE. The CDR3 sequence is CASSLERELGLGYGYTF. For the CDR3, the DNA is TGTGCCAGCAGCTTGGAACGGGAGCTTGGACTTGGATATGGCTACACCTTC.

The gene calls are TRBV6-4 and TRBJ2-1, with 11 nucleotides matching TRBD2. This CDR3 contains 14 residues. From germline, CDR1 is MRHNA and CDR2 SNTAGT. Losses at the gene ends were 5 bases for V and 8 bases for J; bases not matched to a gene: 5. CDR3 DNA: TGTGCCAGCAGTCCTAGCGGGGGGCCCGATGAGCAGTTCTTC. It yields the protein CASSPSGGPDEQFF.